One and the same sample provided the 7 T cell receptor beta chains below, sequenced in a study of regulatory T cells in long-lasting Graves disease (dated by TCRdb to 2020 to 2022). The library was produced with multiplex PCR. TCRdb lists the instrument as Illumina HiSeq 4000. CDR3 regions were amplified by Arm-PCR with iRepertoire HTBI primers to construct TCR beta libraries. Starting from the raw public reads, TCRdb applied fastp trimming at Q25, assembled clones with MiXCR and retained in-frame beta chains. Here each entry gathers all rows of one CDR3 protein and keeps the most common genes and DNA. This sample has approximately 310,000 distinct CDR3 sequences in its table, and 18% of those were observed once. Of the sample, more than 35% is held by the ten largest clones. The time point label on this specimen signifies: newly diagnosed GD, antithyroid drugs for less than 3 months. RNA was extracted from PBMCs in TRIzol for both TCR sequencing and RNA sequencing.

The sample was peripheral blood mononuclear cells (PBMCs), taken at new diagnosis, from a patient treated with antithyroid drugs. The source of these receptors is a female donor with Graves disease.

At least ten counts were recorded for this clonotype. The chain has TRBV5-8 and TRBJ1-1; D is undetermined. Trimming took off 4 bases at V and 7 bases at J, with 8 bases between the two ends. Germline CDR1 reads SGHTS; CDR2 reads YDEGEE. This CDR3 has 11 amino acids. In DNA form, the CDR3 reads TGTGCCAGCAGCGGGGTCGTTGAAGCTTTCTTT. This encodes CASSGVVEAFF.

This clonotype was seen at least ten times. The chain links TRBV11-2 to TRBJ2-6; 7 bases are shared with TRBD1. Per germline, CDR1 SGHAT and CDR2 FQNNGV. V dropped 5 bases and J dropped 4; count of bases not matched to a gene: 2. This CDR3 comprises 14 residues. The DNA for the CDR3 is TGTGCCAGCAGCACAGGGGTGGGGGCCAACGTCCTGACTTTC. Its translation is CASSTGVGANVLTF.

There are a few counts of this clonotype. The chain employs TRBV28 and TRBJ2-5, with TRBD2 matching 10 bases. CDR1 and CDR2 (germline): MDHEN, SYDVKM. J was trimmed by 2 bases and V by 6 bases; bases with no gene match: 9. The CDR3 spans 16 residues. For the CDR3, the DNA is TGTGCCAGCAGAAACCCCGGAGCGGGAGGGCAAGAGACCCAGTACTTC. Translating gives CASRNPGAGGQETQYF.

Written as DNA, the CDR3 is TGTGCCAGCAGCTCAGGAATCAGGGGGAGCTCCTATAATTCACCCCTCCACTTT. Translated, it gives CASSSGIRGSSYNSPLHF. This sequence joins TRBV7-6 and TRBJ1-6, with 7 bases fitting TRBD1. V gave up 4 bases and J gave up 0 bases; unmatched junction bases: 9. The CDR3 loop spans 18 amino acids. Germline V gene sequence: CDR1 SGHVS, CDR2 FNYEAQ. Supplemented by reference TRBV7-6 and TRBJ1-6, the full variable domain reads GAGVSQSPRYKVTKRGQDVALRCDPISGHVSLYWYRQALGQGPEFLTYFNYEAQQDKSGLPNDRFSAERPEGSISTLTIQRTEQRDSAMYRCASSSGIRGSSYNSPLHFGNGTRLTVT.

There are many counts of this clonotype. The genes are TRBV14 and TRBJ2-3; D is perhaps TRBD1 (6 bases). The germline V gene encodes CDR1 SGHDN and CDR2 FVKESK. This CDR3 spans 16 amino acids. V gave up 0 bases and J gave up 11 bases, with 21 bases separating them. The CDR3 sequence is CASSQEDRIHIPEQYF. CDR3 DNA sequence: TGTGCCAGCAGCCAAGAAGACAGGATACACATCCCCGAGCAGTATTTT.

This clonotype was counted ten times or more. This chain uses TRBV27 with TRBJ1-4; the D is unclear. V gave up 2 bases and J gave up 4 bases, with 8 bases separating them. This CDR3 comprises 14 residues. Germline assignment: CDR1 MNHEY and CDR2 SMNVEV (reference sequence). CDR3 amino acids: CASSLGLFNEKLFF. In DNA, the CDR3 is TGTGCCAGCAGTTTAGGGCTATTTAATGAAAAACTGTTTTTT.

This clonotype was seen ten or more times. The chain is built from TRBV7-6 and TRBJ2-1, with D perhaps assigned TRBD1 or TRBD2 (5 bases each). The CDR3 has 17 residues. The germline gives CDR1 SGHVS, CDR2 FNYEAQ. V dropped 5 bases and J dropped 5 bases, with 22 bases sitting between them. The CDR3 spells CASSPYRGTPGHNEQFF. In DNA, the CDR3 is TGTGCCAGCAGCCCATACCGAGGGACCCCAGGGCACAATGAGCAGTTCTTC.